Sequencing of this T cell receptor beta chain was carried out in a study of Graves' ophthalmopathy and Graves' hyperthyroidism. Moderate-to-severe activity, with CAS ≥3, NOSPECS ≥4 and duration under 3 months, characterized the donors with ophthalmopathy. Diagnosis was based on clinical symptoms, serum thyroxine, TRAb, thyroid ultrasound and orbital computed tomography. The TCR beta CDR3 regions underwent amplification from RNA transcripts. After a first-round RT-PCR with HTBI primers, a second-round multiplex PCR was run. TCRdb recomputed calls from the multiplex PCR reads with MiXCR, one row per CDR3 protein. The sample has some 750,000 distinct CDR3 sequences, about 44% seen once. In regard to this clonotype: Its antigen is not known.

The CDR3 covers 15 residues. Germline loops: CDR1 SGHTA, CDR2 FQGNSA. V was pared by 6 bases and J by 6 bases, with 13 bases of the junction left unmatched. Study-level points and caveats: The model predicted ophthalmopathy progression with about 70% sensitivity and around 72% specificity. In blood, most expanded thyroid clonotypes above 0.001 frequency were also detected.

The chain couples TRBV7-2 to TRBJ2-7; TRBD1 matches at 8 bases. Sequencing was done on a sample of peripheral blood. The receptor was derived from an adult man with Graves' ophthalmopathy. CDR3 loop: CASSLRGRGGREQYF. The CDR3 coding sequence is TGTGCCAGCAGTCTCAGGGGGCGAGGAGGGCGCGAGCAGTACTTC.